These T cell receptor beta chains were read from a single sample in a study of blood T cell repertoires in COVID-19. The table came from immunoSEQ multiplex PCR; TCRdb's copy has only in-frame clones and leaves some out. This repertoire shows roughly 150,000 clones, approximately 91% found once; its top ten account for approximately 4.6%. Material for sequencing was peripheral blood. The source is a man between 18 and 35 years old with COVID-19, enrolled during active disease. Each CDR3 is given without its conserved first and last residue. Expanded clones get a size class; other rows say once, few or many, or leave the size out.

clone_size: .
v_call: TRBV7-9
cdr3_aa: ASSPPTSGSRYNEQF

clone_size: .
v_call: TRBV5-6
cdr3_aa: ASRTRGPYNSPLH

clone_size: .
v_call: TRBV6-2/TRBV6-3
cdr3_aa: ASSYVTSGKNEQY

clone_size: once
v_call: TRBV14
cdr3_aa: ASSQESGAGDEQY

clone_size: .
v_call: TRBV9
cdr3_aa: ASSVDGHHSYEQY

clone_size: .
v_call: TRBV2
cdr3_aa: ASRDFSNEKLL

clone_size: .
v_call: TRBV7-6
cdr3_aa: ASSRPAGLAGKNNEQF

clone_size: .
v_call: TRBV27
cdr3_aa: ASSPRGGREQY

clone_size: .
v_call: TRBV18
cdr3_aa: ASSLGDINQPQH

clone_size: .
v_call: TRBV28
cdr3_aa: ATAGGNRNEQF

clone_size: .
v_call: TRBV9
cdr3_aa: ASSVGDSSYNEQF

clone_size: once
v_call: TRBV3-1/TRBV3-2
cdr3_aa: ASSQGPGGREKLL

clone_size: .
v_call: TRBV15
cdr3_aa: ATRGGGYNEQF

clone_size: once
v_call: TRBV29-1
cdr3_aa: SVERGVNNEQF

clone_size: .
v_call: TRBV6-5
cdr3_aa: ASRGFEGGSYEQY

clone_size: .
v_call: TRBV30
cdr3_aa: AWGPGTGIYEQY

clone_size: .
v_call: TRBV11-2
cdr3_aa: ASSSTSTGRLYEQY

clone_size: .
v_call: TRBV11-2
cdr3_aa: ASSLKRASGGADTQY

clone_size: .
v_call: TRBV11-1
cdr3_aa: ASSAGTTYEQY

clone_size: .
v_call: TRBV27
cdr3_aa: ASSPGASGSGYT

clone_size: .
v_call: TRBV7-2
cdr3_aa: AGSPRGVRVYEQY

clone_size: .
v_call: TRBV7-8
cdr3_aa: ASSPVRRANYGYT

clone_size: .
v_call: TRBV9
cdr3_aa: ASSRTGIITEAF

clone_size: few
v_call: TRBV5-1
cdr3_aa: ASSFGYEQY

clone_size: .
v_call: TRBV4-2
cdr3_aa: ASSHHWTSGPKGLGDTQY